This T cell receptor (beta chain) was found in a study of cytomegalovirus exposure and HLA in healthy donors. Study results and limitations: The listing of 150 to 200 TCR beta chains classed them as cytomegalovirus-associated. Data from an earlier analysis indicated that most TCR beta V segments were productive either about 90% or about 30% of the time.

Worth noting for this clone: What it recognizes is unknown.

With 0 bases removed from V and 3 bases from J, the gap between germline ends came to 9 bases. In germline, CDR1 is ENHRY, CDR2 SYGVKD. CDR3 length: 14 residues. PCR amplification relied on 60 Vbeta primers (plus 13 Jbeta primers). Measured with immunoSEQ multiplex PCR; TCRdb has only the in-frame clones, and not every one. Among some 98,000 clones listed, around 80% were seen once. Sequenced input: PBMCs. The clonotype originates from a man aged 35-49 years in good health and CMV-seronegative. V usage is TRBV10-3 and J usage is TRBJ2-7; D perhaps matches TRBD2 (5 bases). The CDR3 DNA sequence: TGTGCCATCAGTGAGTCGTCCGGGAACTACGAGCAGTACTTC. Its protein product is CAISESSGNYEQYF.